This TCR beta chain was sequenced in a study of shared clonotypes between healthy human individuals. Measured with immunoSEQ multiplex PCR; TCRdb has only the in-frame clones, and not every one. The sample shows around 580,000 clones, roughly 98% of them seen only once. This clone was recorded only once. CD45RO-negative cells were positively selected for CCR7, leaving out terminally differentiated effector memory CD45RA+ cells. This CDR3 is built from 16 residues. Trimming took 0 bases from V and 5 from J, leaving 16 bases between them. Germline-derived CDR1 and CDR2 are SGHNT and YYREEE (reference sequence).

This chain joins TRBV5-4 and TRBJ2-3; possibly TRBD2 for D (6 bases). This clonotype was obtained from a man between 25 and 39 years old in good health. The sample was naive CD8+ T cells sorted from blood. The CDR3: CASSLGFTDYGDTQYF. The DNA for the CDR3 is TGTGCCAGCAGCTTGGGATTTACGGACTACGGAGATACGCAGTATTTT.